A selection of T cell receptor beta chains follows, all from one sample in a study of identical twins. From the 5' RACE reads, TCRdb called clonotypes with MiXCR, one entry per CDR3 protein. The repertoire includes approximately 690,000 distinct CDR3 sequences, 6% to 6.5% of them detected once, and approximately 2% sits in the top ten. The material sequenced was naive T cells sorted from blood. These receptor sequences come from a man between 18 and 29 years old in good health. Both conserved end residues are trimmed from each CDR3. Only part of the rows carry a size: once, few, many, or a class if the clone is expanded.

V,size,J,CDR3
TRBV7-9,few,TRBJ2-2,ASSLAFAERYTGELF
TRBV7-9,NA,TRBJ2-3,ASTGGFTDTQY
TRBV15,few,TRBJ2-7,ATSRADQEQY
TRBV12-3/TRBV12-4,many,TRBJ1-6,ASSLNRGPLH
TRBV6-1,many,TRBJ2-3,ASSEAPSQGDTQY
TRBV5-1,NA,TRBJ2-7,ASSLNSAGGGEQY
TRBV4-3,many,TRBJ2-2,ASSQAASGIPGELF
TRBV5-1,few,TRBJ2-1,ASSLAGGGLYNEQF
TRBV20-1,few,TRBJ2-6,SARTAGANVLT
TRBV29-1,many,TRBJ2-1,SVEQAGTSFANEQF
TRBV6-1,NA,TRBJ1-6,ASSRSGTSNSPLH
TRBV2,many,TRBJ2-2,ASSGPFPGQGNTGELF
TRBV24-1,many,TRBJ2-3,ATSDFPRRDNTDTQY
TRBV5-6,many,TRBJ1-1,ASSLKFQGMNTEAF
TRBV20-1,many,TRBJ2-1,SAPSGLAGAILYNEQF
TRBV12-3/TRBV12-4,many,TRBJ2-5,ASRPQGALETQY
TRBV25-1,many,TRBJ2-1,ASSTRSGRYNEQF
TRBV20-1,many,TRBJ2-1,SARDYLPGEGNNEQF
TRBV7-3,many,TRBJ2-1,ASSPGLAGSSYNEQF
TRBV7-9,few,TRBJ2-1,ASSFGQGTDEQF
TRBV6-5,NA,TRBJ2-3,ASSSDVEDTQY
TRBV20-1,NA,TRBJ2-3,SALPGPVKDTQY
TRBV15,many,TRBJ1-4,ATSEGQGGNEKLF
TRBV12-3/TRBV12-4,many,TRBJ2-7,ASSLGLSGGDEQY
TRBV19,NA,TRBJ1-6,ASSIRPRDGYNSPLH
TRBV4-3,NA,TRBJ2-3,ASSQGVASNTQY
TRBV28,few,TRBJ2-1,ASTSVQGGRRNEQF
TRBV4-2,NA,TRBJ1-6,ASSQETGVSYNSPLH
TRBV29-1,few,TRBJ2-3,SVLLAASTDTQY
TRBV12-3/TRBV12-4,many,TRBJ2-5,ASTDGRKETQY
TRBV20-1,few,TRBJ2-3,SARAGVSTDTQY
TRBV7-9,NA,TRBJ2-5,ASSLAGITQETQY
TRBV20-1,many,TRBJ2-1,SARDPPRYEQF
TRBV6-2/TRBV6-3,many,TRBJ2-1,ASSPPGDEQF
TRBV5-6,many,TRBJ2-2,ASSHWTGELF
TRBV29-1,NA,TRBJ1-2,SVEENGGTAYGYT
TRBV20-1,many,TRBJ1-5,SASQGNSNQPQH
TRBV12-3/TRBV12-4,few,TRBJ2-1,ASSLRGNLHNEQF
TRBV12-3/TRBV12-4,few,TRBJ2-5,ASKVGGGRETQY
TRBV19,NA,TRBJ2-1,ASSIVGSRTLYEQF
TRBV20-1,few,TRBJ1-1,SAQTGGAGTEAF
TRBV12-3/TRBV12-4,NA,TRBJ2-2,ASSLRGAPEFTGELF